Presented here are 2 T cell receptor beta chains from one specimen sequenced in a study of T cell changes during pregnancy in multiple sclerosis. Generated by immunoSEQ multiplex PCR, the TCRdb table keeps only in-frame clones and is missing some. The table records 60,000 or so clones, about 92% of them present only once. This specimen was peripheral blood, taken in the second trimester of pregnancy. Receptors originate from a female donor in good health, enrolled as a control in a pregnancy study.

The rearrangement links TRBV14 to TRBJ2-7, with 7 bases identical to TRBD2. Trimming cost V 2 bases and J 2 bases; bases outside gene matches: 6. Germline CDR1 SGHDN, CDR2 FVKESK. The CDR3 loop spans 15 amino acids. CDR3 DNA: TGTGCCAGCAGCCAATGGAGCGGGACGGCCTACGAGCAGTACTTC. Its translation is CASSQWSGTAYEQYF.

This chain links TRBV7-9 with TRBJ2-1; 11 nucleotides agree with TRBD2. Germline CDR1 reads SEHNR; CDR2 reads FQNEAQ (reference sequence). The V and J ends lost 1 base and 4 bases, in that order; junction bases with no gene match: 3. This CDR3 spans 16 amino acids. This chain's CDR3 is CASSLDPSGGYNEQFF. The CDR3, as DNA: TGTGCCAGCAGCTTAGATCCTAGCGGGGGGTACAATGAGCAGTTCTTC.